This TCR beta chain was observed in a study of shared clonotypes between healthy human individuals. Study outcomes and limitations: Clonotypes not shared had lower generation probabilities than those common to all four donors.

Germline-derived CDR1 and CDR2 are MNHEY and SMNVEV (reference sequence). The CDR3 extends over 13 amino acids. Trimming shortened V by 5 bases and J by 5 bases, and 12 bases separated the two germline ends. Assay: immunoSEQ multiplex PCR; the TCRdb copy retains only in-frame clones and omits some. The table records 2 million to 3 million clones, approximately 93% of them present only once. For this clone: What it recognizes is unknown.

This rearrangement joins TRBV27 to TRBJ2-5; D is unresolved. This TCR derives from a man younger than 35 in good health. Some clones in this sample may be carry-over from other donors' samples. Material: naive CD4+ T cells from PBMCs. Regarding subset: CD45RA+ positively selected. CDR3 bases: TGTGCCAGCAGTAAGCAACCCAGGGAGACCCAGTACTTC. Protein: CASSKQPRETQYF.